The 22 T cell receptor beta chains reported below all come from one sample, sequenced in a study of cytomegalovirus exposure and HLA in healthy donors. PCR used 60 Vbeta primers and 13 Jbeta primers. Some clones are missing from TCRdb's copy, which holds only in-frame ones; the method was immunoSEQ multiplex PCR. The table has about 130,000 clones, roughly 80% seen once; the top ten hold roughly 8%. The sequencing input was PBMCs. These receptor sequences come from a woman aged 45-65 years in good health and CMV-seropositive.

This clone appeared a few times. The chain carries TRBV7-9 and TRBJ2-5, with 8 nucleotides matching TRBD1. Gene TRBJ2-7 matches the end of the DNA better, so the J call may be wrong. Per germline, CDR1 SEHNR and CDR2 FQNEAQ (reference sequence). The CDR3 contains 14 residues. The chain's CDR3 is CASSFGQGFNEQYF. The DNA of the CDR3 is TGTGCCAGCAGCTTTGGACAGGGCTTCAACGAGCAGTACTTC.

The chain recombines TRBV2 with TRBJ1-5; maybe TRBD1 (6 bases). The CDR3 consists of 13 residues. The V end was cut by 6 bases, the J end by 4 bases, with 10 bases between. Germline assignment: CDR1 SNHLY and CDR2 FYNNEI. The CDR3 DNA is TGTGCCAGCAGCCAACAGGGTAATCAGCCCCAGCATTTT. It codes for CASSQQGNQPQHF.

This rearrangement joins TRBV27 to TRBJ2-2; D is unresolved. CDR1 is MNHEY and CDR2 is SMNVEV in the germline V gene (reference sequence). With 5 bases removed from V and 0 bases from J, the gap between germline ends came to 13 bases. The CDR3 length is 16 residues. In DNA, the CDR3 is TGTGCCAGCAGTATCCTAATCCCAACGAACACCGGGGAGCTGTTTTTT. Translated, it gives CASSILIPTNTGELFF.

This chain connects TRBV19 to TRBJ2-2; 7 positions match TRBD2. Germline CDR1 is LNHDA and CDR2 is SQIVND (reference sequence). The length of the CDR3 is 15 residues. V lost 9 bases to trimming and J lost 5 bases; unmatched junction nucleotides: 12. CDR3 loop: CASLYSGDDTGELFF. The CDR3 region has the DNA TGTGCCAGCCTTTACAGCGGGGATGATACCGGGGAGCTGTTTTTT.

The chain uses TRBV28 and TRBJ2-7; 10 nucleotides agree with TRBD2. Trimming at V came to 3 bases and at J to 0 bases, leaving 5 bases not matched to a gene. This CDR3 is 16 amino acids long. Germline loops: CDR1 MDHEN, CDR2 SYDVKM. The CDR3 nucleotides are TGTGCCAGCAGTTTTGATGGACTAGCGGCCTCCTACGAGCAGTACTTC. This gives the protein CASSFDGLAASYEQYF.

The table lists this clone with a count of one. The rearrangement links TRBV7-3 to TRBJ1-1, with 10 bases identical to TRBD1. This CDR3 contains 18 residues. Germline lookup yields CDR1 SGHTA and CDR2 FQGTGA. J lost 0 bases, V lost 1 base, and 8 bases had no gene match. CDR3 loop: CASSLMSGTGAMNTEAFF. Written as DNA, the CDR3 is TGTGCCAGCAGCTTAATGTCCGGGACAGGGGCTATGAACACTGAAGCTTTCTTT.

This sequence joins TRBV19 and TRBJ1-2; D not certain. Per the germline V gene, CDR1 is LNHDA and CDR2 is SQIVND (reference sequence). This CDR3 is built from 16 residues. Trimming removed 3 bases at V and 2 bases at J, with 16 bases between. The CDR3 sequence: CASSIPDTRHNYGYTF. In nucleotides, the CDR3 is TGTGCCAGTAGTATTCCCGACACTCGCCACAACTATGGCTACACCTTC. Based on the CDR3 plus reference TRBV19 and TRBJ1-2, the full variable domain is DGGITQSPKYLFRKEGQNVTLSCEQNLNHDAMYWYRQDPGQGLRLIYYSQIVNDFQKGDIAEGYSVSREKKESFPLTVTSAQKNPTAFYLCASSIPDTRHNYGYTFGSGTRLTVV.

The V and J genes are TRBV7-6 and TRBJ1-2; D is uncertain. The V gene lost 0 bases and the J gene lost 2 bases, with 19 bases spanning the gap. The CDR3 has 18 amino acids. Per germline, CDR1 SGHVS and CDR2 FNYEAQ. The CDR3 loop reads CASSLAPIWSPGNYGYTF. In DNA form, the CDR3 reads TGTGCCAGCAGCTTAGCACCTATCTGGTCGCCGGGGAACTATGGCTACACCTTC.

The CDR3 region has the DNA TGTGCCAGCGGCCTGAGACCCGGGACTGTCTCCTACAATGAGCAGTTCTTC. It codes for CASGLRPGTVSYNEQFF. The chain uses TRBV27 and TRBJ2-1; a weak D match, TRBD2 (6 bases). Germline CDR1 is MNHEY and CDR2 is SMNVEV (reference sequence). This CDR3 comprises 17 residues. Trimming shortened V by 8 bases and J by 0 bases, and 20 bases separated the two germline ends.

This sequence joins TRBV19 and TRBJ1-2; TRBD1 agrees at 7 bases. Per germline, CDR1 LNHDA and CDR2 SQIVND (reference sequence). There are 17 residues in the CDR3. Germline trimming cut 5 bases from V and 4 bases from J; bases unmatched to any gene: 16. The chain's CDR3 is CASSVGGQAHSLYGYTF. The CDR3 DNA reads TGTGCCAGTAGTGTGGGTGGACAGGCCCACTCGCTCTATGGCTACACCTTC.

This clone was seen just once. The rearrangement joins TRBV5-6 to TRBJ1-3, with D hard to call. The V and J ends lost 2 bases and 1 base respectively, with 4 bases between them. The CDR3 runs to 13 residues. Germline V lookup: CDR1 SGHDT, CDR2 YYEEEE. CDR3 loop: CASSFRSGNTIYF. Here the CDR3 DNA reads TGTGCCAGCAGCTTTCGTTCTGGAAACACCATATATTTT.

The V gene is TRBV7-9, the J gene TRBJ2-3; D call uncertain. This CDR3 spans 15 amino acids. CDR1 and CDR2 from the germline V gene are SEHNR and FQNEAQ (reference sequence). Trimming stripped 4 bases from V and 1 base from J, with 12 bases between. The CDR3 DNA is TGTGCCAGCAGCTCCACTATTCTTGGCACAGATACGCAGTATTTT. It specifies CASSSTILGTDTQYF. Based on the CDR3 plus reference TRBV7-9 and TRBJ2-3, the full variable domain is DTGVSQNPRHKITKRGQNVTFRCDPISEHNRLYWYRQTLGQGPEFLTYFQNEAQLEKSRLLSDRFSAERPKGSFSTLEIQRTEQGDSAMYLCASSSTILGTDTQYFGPGTRLTVL.

Comment on this clone: This specimen includes other DNA sequences encoding the same CDR3. V gene TRBV6-6 combines with J gene TRBJ2-7, with 9 bases matching TRBD2. The length of the CDR3 is 14 residues. Germline CDR1 is MNHNY and CDR2 is SVGAGI (reference sequence). V was pared by 7 bases and J by 1 base, with 5 bases of the junction left unmatched. In DNA, the CDR3 is TGTGCCAGCATTAGCGGGAGCGGATCCTACGAGCAGTACTTC. Amino acids: CASISGSGSYEQYF.

The V call is TRBV5-5, the J call TRBJ1-5, with 8 bases that match TRBD1. J lost 6 bases, V lost 2 bases, and 4 bases had no gene match. The CDR3 runs to 14 residues. The germline CDR1 and CDR2 sequences are SGHKS and YYEKEE (reference sequence). CDR3 nucleotides: TGTGCCAGCAGCTTAGGACAGGGAAGTCAGCCCCAGCATTTT. Amino acids: CASSLGQGSQPQHF.

The chain couples TRBV11-3 to TRBJ2-3; 10 positions match TRBD1. The CDR3 spans 15 residues. V lost 5 bases to trimming and J lost 5 bases; unmatched junction nucleotides: 7. The germline V gene encodes CDR1 SGHNT and CDR2 YENEEA. This chain's CDR3 is CASSRGQGEGDTQYF. CDR3 DNA sequence: TGTGCCAGCAGCCGCGGACAGGGGGAAGGAGATACGCAGTATTTT. The full variable domain, rest sourced from reference TRBV11-3 and TRBJ2-3, is EAGVVQSPRYKIIEKKQPVAFWCNPISGHNTLYWYLQNLGQGPELLIRYENEEAVDDSQLPKDRFSAERLKGVDSTLKIQPAELGDSAVYLCASSRGQGEGDTQYFGPGTRLTVL.

The chain combines TRBV4-3 with TRBJ2-1; 9 bases are a match to TRBD2. The CDR3 is 15 residues long. The germline V gene has CDR1 LGHNA and CDR2 YSLEER. Trimming removed 2 bases from V and 6 bases from J; junction bases left unmatched: 5. In nucleotides, the CDR3 is TGCGCCAGCAGCCAATCTAGCGGGGCTGGCAATGAGCAGTTCTTC. Translated: CASSQSSGAGNEQFF.

The rearrangement joins TRBV5-1 to TRBJ1-2; D is undetermined. Germline V CDR1 and CDR2: SGHRS, YFSETQ. The CDR3 runs 16 residues. V was shortened by 0 bases and J by 7 bases, with 19 bases between the two germline ends. CDR3 loop: CASSLVGGGQLGGYTF. The CDR3 nucleotides read TGCGCCAGCAGCTTGGTCGGCGGCGGGCAATTAGGTGGCTACACCTTC.

V and J are TRBV28 and TRBJ1-1, with D possibly being TRBD1 (5 bases). Trimming pared 3 bases from V and 4 bases from J, leaving 27 bases between. This CDR3 is 19 amino acids long. Germline V lookup: CDR1 MDHEN, CDR2 SYDVKM. CDR3 DNA: TGTGCCAGCAGTTTTGGCGGGGTGCTCGGGCCCGAGGGGAGCACTGAAGCTTTCTTT. It specifies CASSFGGVLGPEGSTEAFF.

The chain carries TRBV5-6 and TRBJ2-3; 8 bases align to TRBD1. Trimming at V came to 4 bases and at J to 2 bases, leaving 9 bases not matched to a gene. CDR3 length: 16 amino acids. Germline V gene sequence: CDR1 SGHDT, CDR2 YYEEEE. CDR3 nucleotides: TGTGCCAGCAGCCTAAAGACAGGGGCATTCACAGATACGCAGTATTTT. This encodes CASSLKTGAFTDTQYF.

The chain joins TRBV7-9 to TRBJ1-1; 7 bases are a match to TRBD1. V lost 2 bases to trimming and J lost 6 bases; unmatched junction nucleotides: 9. In germline, CDR1 is SEHNR, CDR2 FQNEAQ (reference sequence). This CDR3 has 15 amino acids. This CDR3 is CASSLSRGDFPEAFF. CDR3 bases: TGTGCCAGCAGCTTAAGCAGGGGGGACTTTCCTGAAGCTTTCTTT.

The chain links TRBV5-1 to TRBJ2-7, with TRBD2 matching 14 bases. After removal of 3 bases from V and 5 bases from J, the junction contained 4 bases not matched to a gene. CDR3 length: 15 residues. Germline values: CDR1 SGHRS, CDR2 YFSETQ. The CDR3 DNA is TGCGCCAGCAGCTCGACTAGCGGGAGGGCTAACGAGCAGTACTTC. This translates into CASSSTSGRANEQYF.

This clone was seen only a few times. The V call is TRBV18, the J call TRBJ2-2; tentatively, D is TRBD2 (6 bases). Germline V gene data show CDR1 as KGHSH and CDR2 as LQKENI. This CDR3 has 15 amino acids. The V end was cut by 6 bases, the J end by 1 base, with 12 bases between. As DNA, the CDR3 is TGTGCCAGCTCGCTTAGGCGGGGGAACACCGGGGAGCTGTTTTTT. This translates into CASSLRRGNTGELFF.